The 13 T cell receptor beta chains presented below share a single source sample, sequenced in a study of OX40 agonist ivuxolimab in advanced cancers. Using immunoSEQ multiplex PCR, the repertoire was profiled, and TCRdb retains in-frame clones only, with some absent. The table lists more than 55,000 clones, under 85% of them singletons. Sequences were derived from CD4+ or CD8+ T cells sorted from blood, sampled in a trial of the OX40 agonist ivuxolimab. These receptors all stem from an adult with an advanced solid tumor such as melanoma, head and neck, liver or kidney cancer.

The chain carries TRBV6-1 and TRBJ2-4; tentative D call: TRBD1 (6 bases). Germline-derived CDR1 and CDR2 are MNHNS and SASEGT. This CDR3 has 15 amino acids. Between the trimmed V and J ends, which lost 7 bases and 6 bases, there was a span of 19 bases. In DNA, the CDR3 is TGTGCCAGCACCCTAACAGGGTTCGGGTCAAACATTCAGTACTTC. Protein product: CASTLTGFGSNIQYF.

The CDR3 region has the DNA TGTGCCAGCAGCCTCAGTCCCGCCTACGAGCAGTACTTC. Amino acids: CASSLSPAYEQYF. J is TRBJ2-7 and V is TRBV7-2; D remains ambiguous. V was clipped by 5 bases and J by 2 bases, with 10 bases between them. Per germline, CDR1 SGHTA and CDR2 FQGNSA. CDR3 length: 13 residues.

The sample holds a few counts of this clone. The chain links TRBV21-1 to TRBJ1-4; the listed D gene, TRBD1, was not tested against the DNA. TRBV21-1 is described as a pseudogene. The CDR3 contains 14 residues. The CDR3 sequence: CASSSGQRDEKLFF. The CDR3 DNA is TGTGCCAGCAGCTCGGGACAGAGGGATGAAAAACTGTTTTTT.

The chain combines TRBV5-5 with TRBJ1-1; TRBD1 aligns across 7 bases. J lost 4 bases, V lost 0 bases, and 6 bases had no gene match. Germline CDR1 is SGHKS and CDR2 is YYEKEE (reference sequence). The CDR3 consists of 15 residues. CDR3 sequence: CASSLERGRGTEAFF. CDR3 nucleotide sequence: TGTGCCAGCAGCTTGGAAAGGGGGCGGGGCACTGAAGCTTTCTTT.

This clone was seen more than once but under ten times. V gene TRBV7-9 combines with J gene TRBJ2-6, with 8 nucleotides matching TRBD1. This CDR3 has 15 residues. J was trimmed by 2 bases and V by 4 bases; bases with no gene match: 1. Germline V CDR1 and CDR2: SEHNR, FQNEAQ (reference sequence). For the CDR3, the DNA is TGTGCCAGCAGCTCCAGGGGGCCTGGGGCCAACGTCCTGACTTTC. Its translation is CASSSRGPGANVLTF.

The sample holds a few counts of this clone. V usage is TRBV10-2 and J usage is TRBJ2-4; D call uncertain. CDR1 and CDR2 (germline): WSHSY, SAAADI. With 10 bases removed from V and 9 bases from J, the gap between germline ends came to 22 bases. CDR3 length: 14 amino acids. The CDR3, as DNA: TGCGCCACCTCTATCCCAGGCTCACGAGGCATTCAGTACTTC. This gives the protein CATSIPGSRGIQYF.

The CDR3 is CASSNTGEAFF. For the CDR3, the DNA is TGTGCCAGCAGTAACACAGGTGAAGCTTTCTTT. The J gene is TRBJ1-1, the V gene TRBV2; the D gene is possibly TRBD1 (5 bases). Trimming removed 5 bases at V and 7 bases at J, with 8 bases between. Per the germline V gene, CDR1 is SNHLY and CDR2 is FYNNEI. The CDR3 is 11 residues long.

The CDR3 DNA reads TGCGCCAGCAGCTTGGGGTGGACCCCAAGCGGGGAGCTGTTTTTT. It codes for CASSLGWTPSGELFF. The chain carries TRBV5-1 and TRBJ2-2; D gene ambiguous. The CDR3 length is 15 residues. The germline CDR1 and CDR2 sequences are SGHRS and YFSETQ. The V end was cut by 0 bases, the J end by 7 bases, with 13 bases between.

This chain connects TRBV7-2 to TRBJ2-1; TRBD2 agrees at 16 bases. Trimming took 0 bases from V and 7 from J; bases not matched to a gene: 3. In germline, CDR1 is SGHTA, CDR2 FQGNSA. This CDR3 contains 17 residues. As DNA, the CDR3 is TGTGCCAGCAGCTTAGCCGGGACTAGCGGGGGGGCAAATGAGCAGTTCTTC. Translated: CASSLAGTSGGANEQFF.

The rearrangement links TRBV7-8 to TRBJ1-2; 11 bases agree with TRBD1. Trimming removed 0 bases from V and 4 bases from J; junction bases left unmatched: 1. The CDR3 is made up of 15 amino acids. CDR1 and CDR2 (germline): SGHVS, FQNEAQ. CDR3 sequence: CASSLAGTGGYGYTF. The CDR3 coding sequence is TGTGCCAGCAGCTTAGCCGGGACAGGGGGCTATGGCTACACCTTC.

V and J are TRBV5-1 and TRBJ1-2; no clear D gene. The CDR3 spans 12 residues. CDR1 is SGHRS and CDR2 is YFSETQ in the germline V gene. Trimming removed 0 bases at V and 7 bases at J, with 7 bases between. CDR3 loop: CASSLAESGYTF. For the CDR3, the DNA is TGCGCCAGCAGCTTGGCCGAGAGTGGCTACACCTTC. Together with reference TRBV5-1 and TRBJ1-2, the CDR3 gives the full variable domain: KAGVTQTPRYLIKTRGQQVTLSCSPISGHRSVSWYQQTPGQGLQFLFEYFSETQRNKGNFPGRFSGRQFSNSRSEMNVSTLELGDSALYLCASSLAESGYTFGSGTRLTVV.

This chain uses TRBV5-5 with TRBJ1-6, with D perhaps TRBD1 (5 bases). The length of the CDR3 is 16 residues. V lost 1 base, J lost 4 bases, and 12 bases lay in between. Germline V lookup: CDR1 SGHKS, CDR2 YYEKEE (reference sequence). CDR3 sequence: CASSLKGTVYNSPLHF. CDR3 sequence (DNA): TGTGCCAGCAGCTTGAAGGGGACGGTTTATAATTCACCCCTCCACTTT. Together with reference TRBV5-5 and TRBJ1-6, the CDR3 gives the full variable domain: DAGVTQSPTHLIKTRGQQVTLRCSPISGHKSVSWYQQVLGQGPQFIFQYYEKEERGRGNFPDRFSARQFPNYSSELNVNALLLGDSALYLCASSLKGTVYNSPLHFGNGTRLTVT.

CDR3 DNA sequence: TGTGCCAGCAGTTACTCGGTCAGTTATAGCAATCAGCCCCAGCATTTT. Its translation is CASSYSVSYSNQPQHF. The chain couples TRBV6-5 to TRBJ1-5; the D is unclear. The V end lost 0 bases, the J end lost 0 bases, and 9 bases lay between the germline ends. The CDR3 is 16 residues long. Germline V gives CDR1 MNHEY, CDR2 SVGAGI.